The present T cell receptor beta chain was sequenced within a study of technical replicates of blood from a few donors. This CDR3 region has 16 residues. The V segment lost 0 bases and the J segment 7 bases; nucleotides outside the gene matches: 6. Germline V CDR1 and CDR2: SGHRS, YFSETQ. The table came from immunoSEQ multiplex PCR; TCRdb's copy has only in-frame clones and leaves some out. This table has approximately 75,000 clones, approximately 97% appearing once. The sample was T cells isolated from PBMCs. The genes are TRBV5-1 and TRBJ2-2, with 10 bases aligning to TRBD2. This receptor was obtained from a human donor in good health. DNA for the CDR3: TGCGCCAGCAGCTTGGAGGGACTAGCGACAGTCGGGGAGCTGTTTTTT. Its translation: CASSLEGLATVGELFF.